The 5 T cell receptor beta chains listed next were all sequenced from one sample in a study of shared clonotypes between healthy human individuals. Here immunoSEQ multiplex PCR was the method, and the copy in TCRdb shows in-frame clones only, minus some. The sample includes 300,000 to 350,000 clones, around four fifths seen only once; the top ten take about 10%. The sequencing sample was made of memory CD4+ T cells sorted from blood. Subset indicated: CD45RA-negative fraction. The source is a young man in good health.

This chain links TRBV25-1 with TRBJ2-5, with TRBD2 as a possible D gene (5 bases). Germline assignment: CDR1 MGHDK and CDR2 SYGVNS. This CDR3 region has 12 residues. V was pared by 2 bases and J by 5 bases, with 6 bases between. The CDR3 here is CASSEIAETQYF. For the CDR3, the DNA is TGTGCCAGCAGTGAAATAGCGGAGACCCAGTACTTC. The full variable domain, with the rest looked up from reference TRBV25-1 and TRBJ2-5, is EADIYQTPRYLVIGTGKKITLECSQTMGHDKMYWYQQDPGMELHLIHYSYGVNSTEKGDLSSESTVSRIRTEHFPLTLESARPSHTSQYLCASSEIAETQYFGPGTRLLVL.

In this sample, this clone turned up many times. The sample contains more than one DNA sequence encoding this CDR3. V is TRBV7-9 and J is TRBJ1-2; 7 bases line up with TRBD1. V gave up 5 bases and J gave up 5 bases; unmatched junction bases: 11. Per germline, CDR1 SEHNR and CDR2 FQNEAQ (reference sequence). This CDR3 is built from 15 residues. The CDR3 coding sequence is TGTGCCAGCAGCCAGACCCTCGGGACAGATTATGGCTACACCTTC. It encodes CASSQTLGTDYGYTF.

V and J are TRBV19 and TRBJ2-1; D might be TRBD1 (5 bases). There are 11 residues in the CDR3. Germline assignment: CDR1 LNHDA and CDR2 SQIVND (reference sequence). Trimming removed 7 bases from V and 9 bases from J, with 10 bases in between. CDR3 nucleotides: TGTGCCAGTATATGGGGCAGTGAGCAGTTCTTC. As protein: CASIWGSEQFF.

The chain uses TRBV11-2 and TRBJ2-2; D perhaps matches TRBD2 (6 bases). Between the trimmed V and J ends, which lost 4 bases and 0 bases, there was a span of 15 bases. Germline CDR1 SGHAT, CDR2 FQNNGV. This CDR3 has 17 residues. CDR3 region: CASSSEATGANTGELFF. The CDR3 DNA reads TGTGCCAGCAGCTCAGAGGCCACGGGAGCGAACACCGGGGAGCTGTTTTTT.

The chain carries TRBV28 and TRBJ1-6, with 7 bases aligning to TRBD1. The CDR3 length is 15 residues. CDR1 and CDR2 from the germline V gene are MDHEN and SYDVKM. Germline trimming cut 2 bases from V and 13 bases from J; bases unmatched to any gene: 11. As DNA, the CDR3 is TGTGCCAGCAGTTTAACAGGTCAGGGGGACGGGCCCCTCCACTTT. It yields the protein CASSLTGQGDGPLHF.